This is a list of T cell receptor beta chains from one sample in a study of blood T cell repertoires in COVID-19. Assay: immunoSEQ multiplex PCR; the TCRdb copy retains only in-frame clones and omits some. The sample yields some 60,000 clones, roughly 84% seen once. The sample consisted of peripheral blood. The origin of the receptors is a man older than 75 with COVID-19, enrolled during active disease. Each CDR3 is given with its conserved first and last residue. Each record gives: J gene, D gene, V gene, clone size, CDR3 protein, CDR3 DNA. A D gene is named only where the DNA matches it firmly. The size of a clone is reported for some rows only, either as once, few or many, or as a class for expanded clones.

j_call: TRBJ1-2; d_call: TRBD1; v_call: TRBV5-1; clone_size: NA; cdr3_aa: CASSLIGQGGEGYTF; cdr3_nt: TGCGCCAGCAGCTTGATAGGACAGGGAGGTGAGGGCTACACCTTC
j_call: TRBJ2-2; d_call: NA; v_call: TRBV3-1/TRBV3-2; clone_size: NA; cdr3_aa: CASSPRDNHYTGELFF; cdr3_nt: TGTGCCAGCAGCCCCAGGGACAACCACTACACCGGGGAGCTGTTTTTT
j_call: TRBJ2-3; d_call: NA; v_call: TRBV3-1/TRBV3-2; clone_size: NA; cdr3_aa: CASSRADTQYF; cdr3_nt: TGTGCCAGCAGCCGAGCCGATACGCAGTATTTT
j_call: TRBJ1-4; d_call: TRBD1; v_call: TRBV4-3; clone_size: NA; cdr3_aa: CASSQGNRQGLNNEKLFF; cdr3_nt: TGCGCCAGCAGCCAAGGGAACCGACAGGGGCTGAATAATGAAAAACTGTTTTTT
j_call: TRBJ2-7; d_call: NA; v_call: TRBV6-2/TRBV6-3; clone_size: few; cdr3_aa: CASSYRRNRETYEQYF; cdr3_nt: TGTGCCAGCAGTTACCGAAGAAACAGGGAAACCTACGAGCAGTACTTC
j_call: TRBJ1-1; d_call: NA; v_call: TRBV6-6; clone_size: NA; cdr3_aa: CASSNQNPDTEAFF; cdr3_nt: TGTGCCAGCAGCAATCAAAATCCGGACACTGAAGCTTTCTTT
j_call: TRBJ1-1; d_call: TRBD1; v_call: TRBV6-2/TRBV6-3; clone_size: NA; cdr3_aa: CASSTRTGESPEAFF; cdr3_nt: TGTGCCAGCAGTACCCGGACAGGGGAGTCCCCTGAAGCTTTCTTT
j_call: TRBJ1-6; d_call: TRBD1; v_call: TRBV7-9; clone_size: NA; cdr3_aa: CASSKNGQGTTPLHF; cdr3_nt: TGTGCCAGCAGCAAAAATGGACAGGGGACGACACCCCTCCACTTT
j_call: TRBJ2-5; d_call: NA; v_call: TRBV5-6; clone_size: NA; cdr3_aa: CASSSKETQYF; cdr3_nt: TGTGCCAGCAGCTCCAAAGAGACCCAGTACTTC
j_call: TRBJ1-5; d_call: NA; v_call: TRBV6-2/TRBV6-3; clone_size: NA; cdr3_aa: CASSYSISLRGNQPQHF; cdr3_nt: TGTGCCAGCAGTTACTCGATCTCGTTAAGAGGCAATCAGCCCCAGCATTTT
j_call: TRBJ1-1; d_call: TRBD1; v_call: TRBV19; clone_size: NA; cdr3_aa: CASSPRGRITEAFF; cdr3_nt: TGTGCCAGTAGCCCCAGGGGGCGAATCACTGAAGCTTTCTTT
j_call: TRBJ2-2; d_call: NA; v_call: TRBV5-4; clone_size: NA; cdr3_aa: CASNTDAGTTGELFF; cdr3_nt: TGTGCCAGCAACACAGACGCCGGAACTACCGGGGAGCTGTTTTTT
j_call: TRBJ2-5; d_call: TRBD1; v_call: TRBV5-4; clone_size: NA; cdr3_aa: CASSEDRGPGETQYF; cdr3_nt: TGTGCCAGCAGCGAGGACAGGGGGCCGGGGGAGACCCAGTACTTC
j_call: TRBJ1-3; d_call: NA; v_call: TRBV5-6; clone_size: NA; cdr3_aa: CASSLRGFGNTIYF; cdr3_nt: TGTGCCAGCAGCTTGCGAGGGTTTGGAAACACCATATATTTT
j_call: TRBJ1-3; d_call: NA; v_call: TRBV3-1/TRBV3-2; clone_size: NA; cdr3_aa: CASSRLTVPGNTIYF; cdr3_nt: TGTGCCAGCAGCCGCCTGACAGTCCCTGGAAACACCATATATTTT
j_call: TRBJ1-1; d_call: NA; v_call: TRBV2; clone_size: NA; cdr3_aa: CATPYDAEGTEAFF; cdr3_nt: TGTGCCACCCCATACGACGCGGAGGGCACTGAAGCTTTCTTT
j_call: TRBJ2-6; d_call: NA; v_call: TRBV6-6; clone_size: NA; cdr3_aa: CASSYSQFGANVLTF; cdr3_nt: TGTGCCAGCAGTTACTCGCAGTTTGGGGCCAACGTCCTGACTTTC
j_call: TRBJ2-1; d_call: NA; v_call: TRBV10-2; clone_size: NA; cdr3_aa: CASSERDKMAYNEQFF; cdr3_nt: TGCGCCAGCAGTGAACGGGACAAGATGGCCTACAATGAGCAGTTCTTC
j_call: TRBJ1-4; d_call: NA; v_call: TRBV6-2/TRBV6-3; clone_size: NA; cdr3_aa: CASSDDSYEREKLFF; cdr3_nt: TGTGCCAGCAGTGACGACAGCTACGAGCGTGAAAAACTGTTTTTT
j_call: TRBJ1-1; d_call: NA; v_call: TRBV5-4; clone_size: NA; cdr3_aa: CASSLGQDAEAFF; cdr3_nt: TGTGCCAGCAGCTTGGGACAGGACGCTGAAGCTTTCTTT
j_call: TRBJ1-1; d_call: TRBD1; v_call: TRBV6-2/TRBV6-3; clone_size: NA; cdr3_aa: CASSYPVTGFTNTEAFF; cdr3_nt: TGTGCCAGCAGTTACCCCGTGACAGGGTTTACGAACACTGAAGCTTTCTTT
j_call: TRBJ1-5; d_call: NA; v_call: TRBV12-2; clone_size: NA; cdr3_aa: CASRFLRGPSNQPQHF; cdr3_nt: TGTGCAAGTCGCTTTCTGAGGGGGCCCAGCAATCAGCCCCAGCATTTT